This TCR beta chain was identified during a study of blood T cell repertoires in COVID-19. For the study at large: Acute-phase and convalescent COVID-19 samples originated in the United States, Italy and Spain. In each case, the material was cDNA or gDNA derived from T cells, B-cell-depleted T cells, or PBMCs.

CDR3 length: 13 amino acids. Trimming shortened V by 8 bases and J by 3 bases, and 14 bases separated the two germline ends. Germline V gene sequence: CDR1 SQVTM, CDR2 ANQGSEA. In the original analysis: The assay estimated nucleated cells by amplifying reference gene primers. The table came from immunoSEQ multiplex PCR; TCRdb's copy has only in-frame clones and leaves some out. That table gives V, J and clone size, and the DNA gave D and trimming. This repertoire shows roughly 250,000 clones, roughly 80% found once; its top ten account for roughly a tenth. The sample consisted of peripheral blood. This clonotype was sampled from a woman older than 75 with acute or convalescent COVID-19. V usage is TRBV29-1 and J usage is TRBJ2-1; D is perhaps TRBD2 (5 bases). This CDR3 is CSSGRGNYNEQFF. CDR3 nucleotide sequence: TGCAGCTCTGGTAGAGGGAACTACAATGAGCAGTTCTTC.